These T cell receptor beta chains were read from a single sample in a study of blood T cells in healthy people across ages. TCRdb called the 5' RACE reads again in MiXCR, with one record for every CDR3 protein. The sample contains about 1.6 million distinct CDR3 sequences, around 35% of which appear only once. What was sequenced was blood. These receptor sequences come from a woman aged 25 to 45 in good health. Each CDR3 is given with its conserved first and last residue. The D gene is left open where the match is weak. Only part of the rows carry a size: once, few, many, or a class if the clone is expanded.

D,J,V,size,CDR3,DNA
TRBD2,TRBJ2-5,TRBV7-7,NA,CASSGSGREETQYF,TGTGCCAGCAGCGGTAGCGGGAGGGAAGAGACCCAGTACTTC
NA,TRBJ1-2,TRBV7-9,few,CASSLRAVELYGYTF,TGTGCCAGCAGCTTAAGGGCGGTCGAGCTCTATGGCTACACCTTC
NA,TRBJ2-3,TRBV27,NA,CASSLSLRGTDTQYF,TGTGCCAGCAGTTTATCGTTGAGGGGCACAGATACGCAGTATTTT
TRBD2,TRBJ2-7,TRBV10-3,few,CAISESAGGYYEQYF,TGTGCCATCAGTGAGTCAGCGGGGGGTTACTACGAGCAGTACTTC
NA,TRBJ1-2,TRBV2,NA,CASEGQGDHGYTF,TGTGCCAGCGAAGGGCAGGGCGACCATGGCTACACCTTC
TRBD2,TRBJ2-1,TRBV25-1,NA,CASSDTSGSWYERFF,TGTGCCAGCAGTGACACTAGCGGGAGTTGGTATGAGCGGTTCTTC
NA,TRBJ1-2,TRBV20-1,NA,CSAQPREGANYGYTF,TGCAGTGCGCAACCTAGGGAGGGAGCTAACTATGGCTACACCTTC
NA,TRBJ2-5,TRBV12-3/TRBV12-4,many,CASSSPEISEGETQYF,TGTGCCAGCAGTTCTCCCGAGATTAGCGAAGGGGAGACCCAGTACTTC
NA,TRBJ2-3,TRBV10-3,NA,CATKNTDTQYF,TGTGCCACCAAAAACACAGATACGCAGTATTTT
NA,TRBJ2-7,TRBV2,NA,CASLRSSYEQYF,TGTGCCAGCCTCAGGAGCTCCTACGAGCAGTACTTC
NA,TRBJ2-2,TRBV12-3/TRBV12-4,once,CASSPQLNTGELFF,TGTGCCAGCAGCCCCCAACTAAACACCGGGGAGCTGTTTTTT
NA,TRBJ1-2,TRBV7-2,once,CASSPGRGIGYTF,TGTGCCAGCAGCCCTGGACGGGGAATTGGCTACACCTTC
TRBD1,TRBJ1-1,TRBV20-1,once,CSASGTGNTEAIF,TGCAGTGCTAGTGGGACAGGGAACACTGAAGCTATCTTT
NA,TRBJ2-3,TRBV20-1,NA,CSARDLADTQYF,TGCAGTGCTAGAGATCTTGCAGATACGCAGTATTTT
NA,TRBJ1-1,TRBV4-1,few,CASSPMGRNTEAFF,TGCGCCAGCAGCCCTATGGGGAGAAACACTGAAGCTTTCTTT
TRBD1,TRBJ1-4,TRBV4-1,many,CASSRQGGEKLFF,TGCGCCAGCAGCCGACAGGGTGGTGAAAAACTGTTTTTT
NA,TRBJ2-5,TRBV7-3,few,CASRSGTVETQYF,TGTGCCAGCAGGTCCGGGACTGTGGAGACCCAGTACTTC
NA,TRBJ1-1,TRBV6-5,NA,CASSYSLSATEAFF,TGTGCCAGCAGTTACTCATTGTCGGCTACTGAAGCTTTCTTT
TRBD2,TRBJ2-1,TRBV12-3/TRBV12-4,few,CASRRVGGAGNEQFF,TGTGCCAGCAGAAGAGTCGGGGGGGCCGGGAATGAGCAGTTCTTC
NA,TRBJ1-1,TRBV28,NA,CASSPTRDNTEAFF,TGTGCCAGCAGTCCGACCCGGGATAACACTGAAGCTTTCTTT
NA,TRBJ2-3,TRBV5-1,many,CASSRDTTDTQYF,TGCGCCAGCAGCAGGGACACCACAGATACGCAGTATTTT
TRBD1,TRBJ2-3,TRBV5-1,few,CASRQGEADTQYF,TGTGCCAGCAGACAGGGGGAGGCAGATACGCAGTATTTT
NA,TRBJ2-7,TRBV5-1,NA,CASSFTGTSWEQYF,TGCGCCAGCAGCTTTACCGGGACCTCCTGGGAGCAGTACTTC
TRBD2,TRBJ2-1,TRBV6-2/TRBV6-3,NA,CASNRPWGGGPDNEQFF,TGTGCCAGCAACCGTCCCTGGGGCGGGGGACCAGACAATGAGCAGTTCTTC
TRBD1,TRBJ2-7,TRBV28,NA,CASSPSPGQGSYEQYF,TGTGCCAGCAGCCCATCCCCGGGACAGGGCTCCTACGAGCAGTACTTC
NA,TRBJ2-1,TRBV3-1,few,CASSYLGEGHEQFF,TGTGCCAGCAGCTATTTAGGAGAGGGACATGAGCAGTTCTTC
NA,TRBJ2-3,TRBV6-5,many,CASSYGGPSTDTQYF,TGTGCCAGCAGTTACGGGGGGCCGAGCACAGATACGCAGTATTTT
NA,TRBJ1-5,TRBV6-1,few,CASSEYGNNQPQHF,TGTGCCAGCAGTGAATACGGAAACAATCAGCCCCAGCATTTT
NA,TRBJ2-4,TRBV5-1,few,CASSLARGRALGTAYF,TGCGCCAGCAGCTTGGCCCGGGGGCGAGCCTTGGGGACCGCGTACTTC
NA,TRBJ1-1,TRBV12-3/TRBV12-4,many,CASSLWGEAFF,TGTGCCAGCAGTTTATGGGGGGAGGCTTTCTTT
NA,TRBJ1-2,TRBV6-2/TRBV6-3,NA,CASTDPGSGCTF,TGTGCCAGCACGGACCCCGGCAGCGGCTGCACCTTC
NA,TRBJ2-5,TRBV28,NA,CASREGLETQYF,TGTGCCAGCAGGGAGGGGTTGGAGACCCAGTACTTC
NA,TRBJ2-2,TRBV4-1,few,CASSHHSLDTGELFF,TGCGCCAGCAGCCACCACTCCCTTGACACCGGGGAGCTGTTTTTT
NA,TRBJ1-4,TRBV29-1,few,CSVVGLGEKLFF,TGCAGCGTTGTGGGGTTAGGGGAAAAACTGTTTTTT